This T cell receptor beta chain was found in a study of T cells after yellow fever vaccination. Study background: Fractions of low cell number were prepared using SMART-Seq v4 Ultra Low Input.

General study points: Most clones from primary vaccination were detected again post-booster (around 96% CD4, roughly 90% CD8).

TCRdb re-called the 5' RACE reads through MiXCR, storing one row per CDR3 protein. Of around 88,000 distinct CDR3 sequences listed, 13% are singletons. The CDR3 extends over 15 amino acids. Per the germline V gene, CDR1 is MNHEY and CDR2 is SMNVEV (reference sequence). V was cut by 4 bases and J by 4 bases, with 15 bases left in between. This material consisted of CD8+ T cells not binding an NS4B(214-222) dextramer, sorted from PBMCs, taken roughly 20 days after the first yellow fever vaccination. J is TRBJ2-3 and V is TRBV27; D unresolved. This clonotype was obtained from a man between 18 and 29 years old who received the YFV17D yellow fever vaccine. The CDR3 spells CASSSLLGPPDTQYF. CDR3 bases: TGTGCCAGCAGTTCATTATTAGGGCCCCCAGATACGCAGTATTTT.